The rows below give T cell receptor beta chains drawn from one sample of a study of molecular identifiers for immune sequencing clone quantification. In TCRdb, the PCR reads were re-called with MiXCR into one record per CDR3 protein. Of approximately 630,000 distinct CDR3 sequences in the sample, over 25% were seen once. The sample consisted of naive CD8+ T cells from blood, with Jurkat cell RNA spiked in. These receptors were taken from a human donor in good health. Some libraries in this study had Jurkat cell RNA spiked in. The CDR3 runs from the conserved cysteine through the conserved F or W. The order of the fields is clone size, V gene, CDR3 length, J gene, D gene, CDR3 DNA, CDR3 protein. The D gene is left open where the match is weak. Clone size is stated in some rows and not others, as once, few, many or a class when expanded.

>many|TRBV14|17|TRBJ2-3|-
TGTGCCAGCAGCCAAGTGCTTGGAGGGACACACACAGATACGCAGTATTTT
CASSQVLGGTHTDTQYF
>few|TRBV9|15|TRBJ2-5|TRBD2
TGTGCCAGCAGCGTAGGCCTAGCGGTCCAAGAGACCCAGTACTTC
CASSVGLAVQETQYF
>many|TRBV4-1|14|TRBJ2-3|-
TGCGCCAGCAGCCAAGGGCGAGGCTTCGAGGCGCAGTATTTT
CASSQGRGFEAQYF
>many|TRBV6-2/TRBV6-3|19|TRBJ2-4|TRBD2
TGTGCCAGCAGTTACAGCAGACAGCCGACTAGCACCCAAGGGGACATTCAGTACTTC
CASSYSRQPTSTQGDIQYF
>-|TRBV14|15|TRBJ1-2|-
TGTGCCAGCAGCCCCGTGCCGGGGTTAAACTATGGCTACACCTTC
CASSPVPGLNYGYTF
>few|TRBV7-8|16|TRBJ2-4|-
TGTGCCAGCAGCTTAATTGGGGGTCGGGTAGAGGACATTCAGTGCTTC
CASSLIGGRVEDIQCF
>many|TRBV6-2/TRBV6-3|13|TRBJ2-7|-
TGTGCCAGCAGCCCCGGGGAATCCTACGAGCAGTACTTC
CASSPGESYEQYF
>once|TRBV3-1|19|TRBJ2-5|TRBD2
TGTGCCAGCAGCGACGAAACCGCTAGCGGGGGGCTGCGACAAGAGACCCAGTACTTC
CASSDETASGGLRQETQYF
>many|TRBV5-1|16|TRBJ2-3|TRBD2
TGCGCCAGCAGCCTGTCCGGGACTACCCACACAGATACGCAGTATTTT
CASSLSGTTHTDTQYF
>-|TRBV2|14|TRBJ1-5|-
TGTGCCAGCAATGACCGGGACTTTGTTCAGCCCCAGCATTTT
CASNDRDFVQPQHF
>few|TRBV28|15|TRBJ1-4|-
TGTGCCAGCACTCCTTCGGGGTATACTAATGAAAAACTGTTTTTT
CASTPSGYTNEKLFF
>few|TRBV28|15|TRBJ1-5|-
TGTGCCAGTGTTCTCAACCCCGCGGTACATCAGCCCCAGCATTTT
CASVLNPAVHQPQHF
>-|TRBV19|11|TRBJ2-1|TRBD2
TGTGCCAGTAGGTCGGGGGGGGAGCAGTTCTTC
CASRSGGEQFF
>many|TRBV20-1|14|TRBJ2-3|TRBD1
TGCAGTGCGGAACAGGGGGAAATCACAGATACGCAGTATTTT
CSAEQGEITDTQYF
>many|TRBV5-5|15|TRBJ2-3|-
TGTGCCAGCAGCTTGGGCACCACAGACGCAGATACGCAGTATTTT
CASSLGTTDADTQYF
>-|TRBV29-1|12|TRBJ1-6|-
TGCAGCGTTCAACATGATAATTCACCCCTCCACTTT
CSVQHDNSPLHF
>-|TRBV7-6|13|TRBJ2-7|-
TGTGCCAGCTGCTCTAGGGATTCCTACGAGCAGTACTTC
CASCSRDSYEQYF
>few|TRBV4-1|13|TRBJ2-2|-
TGCGCCAGCAGCGGGACCAACACCGGGGAGCTGTTTTTT
CASSGTNTGELFF
>many|TRBV4-1|15|TRBJ1-1|TRBD1
TGCGCCAGCAGCCACACGCGGACAGGGAACACTGAAGCTTTCTTT
CASSHTRTGNTEAFF
>-|TRBV7-6|15|TRBJ2-5|TRBD1
TGTGCCAGCAGCTTGGACAGGGGCCTGCAAGAGACCCAGTACTTC
CASSLDRGLQETQYF
>many|TRBV30|14|TRBJ2-3|-
TGTGCCTGGAGTGGAGGGATGAGCACAGATACGCAGTATTTT
CAWSGGMSTDTQYF
>-|TRBV28|14|TRBJ2-7|TRBD1
TGTGCCAGCAGTTTTAGTCCAGGGGGCGACGAGCAGTACTTC
CASSFSPGGDEQYF
>-|TRBV20-1|16|TRBJ2-3|-
TGCAGTGCTAGAGTGAGCGGGGAGGAAGGGGGGGATACGCAGTATTTT
CSARVSGEEGGDTQYF
>-|TRBV14|15|TRBJ2-3|TRBD1
TGTGCCAGCAGCCCTGGGGACAGGATCACAGATACGCAGTATTTT
CASSPGDRITDTQYF
>-|TRBV27|14|TRBJ2-7|-
TGTGCCAGCAGTTTAATCCACGGAGTTTCCGAGCAGTACTTC
CASSLIHGVSEQYF
>few|TRBV2|13|TRBJ2-2|-
TGTGCCAGCAGTGGATGGGGCGCCGGGGAGCTGTTTTTT
CASSGWGAGELFF
>many|TRBV20-1|13|TRBJ2-1|TRBD2
TGCAGTGCTGGGACTAGCGGGTACAATGAGCAGTTCTTC
CSAGTSGYNEQFF
>-|TRBV14|17|TRBJ2-1|-
TGTGCCAGCAGCCAAGATAGGCGGAAGTGGAAAATCGGGGAGCAGTTCTTC
CASSQDRRKWKIGEQFF
>many|TRBV14|17|TRBJ2-2|TRBD1
TGTGCCAGCAGCCAAAGAAGGGACAGGACGAACACCGGGGAGCTGTTTTTT
CASSQRRDRTNTGELFF
>many|TRBV4-3|17|TRBJ1-4|-
TGCGCCAGCAGCCAAGATATGGTTGGGGGTGTTAATGAAAAACTGTTTTTT
CASSQDMVGGVNEKLFF
>many|TRBV7-9|15|TRBJ2-2|-
TGTGCCAGCAGCTTAGCGCCAGGGGTGACCGGGGAGCTGTTTTTT
CASSLAPGVTGELFF
>-|TRBV6-5|13|TRBJ1-2|TRBD1
TGTGCCAGCAGTCCTCGGACAGGGGTGGGCTACACCTTC
CASSPRTGVGYTF
>-|TRBV19|13|TRBJ2-2|-
TGTGCCAGTAGTATAGGTAGTGCCGGGGAGCTGTTTTTT
CASSIGSAGELFF
>-|TRBV4-3|20|TRBJ1-4|-
TGCGCCAGCAGCCAAGATTGGTTCCCGGCCGGAAAGGCAACTAATGAAAAACTGTTTTTT
CASSQDWFPAGKATNEKLFF
>-|TRBV19|14|TRBJ2-1|-
TGTGCCAGTAGTATAGATGACACCTACAATGAGCAGTTCTTC
CASSIDDTYNEQFF
>-|TRBV4-1|15|TRBJ2-1|TRBD1
TGCGCCAGCGGCCGAGAAGGACAGGCATTGAATGAGCAGTTCTTC
CASGREGQALNEQFF
>many|TRBV4-3|16|TRBJ1-1|-
TGCGCCAGCAGCCAAGACAGCGGCAGAATGAACACTGAAGCTTTCTTT
CASSQDSGRMNTEAFF
>few|TRBV5-5|15|TRBJ2-7|TRBD1
TGTGCCAGCAGCTGGGACAGGGCCTATTCCTACGAGCAGTACTTC
CASSWDRAYSYEQYF
>-|TRBV12-3/TRBV12-4|15|TRBJ2-3|-
TGTGCCGGCAGTGCCCAGGGGGGTAGCACAGATACGCAGTATTTT
CAGSAQGGSTDTQYF
>few|TRBV6-2/TRBV6-3|15|TRBJ2-5|TRBD1
TGTGCCAGCAGTTACTTTCTCGACAGGGGCGAGACCCAGTACTTC
CASSYFLDRGETQYF
>-|TRBV28|13|TRBJ1-5|-
TGTGCCAGCAGTCCAAAATGGACGGATACGCAGCATTTT
CASSPKWTDTQHF
>few|TRBV7-9|12|TRBJ1-5|-
TGTGCCAGCAGCTTGAGCAATCAGCCCCAGCAGTTT
CASSLSNQPQQF
>many|TRBV7-9|12|TRBJ2-2|-
TGTGCCAGCGGGGAAAGCACCGGGGAGCTGTTTTTT
CASGESTGELFF
>-|TRBV6-2/TRBV6-3|13|TRBJ2-1|-
TGTGCCAGCAGTTACTTTTTAAAGGATGAGCAGTTCTTC
CASSYFLKDEQFF
>many|TRBV23-1|13|TRBJ2-5|-
TGCGCCAGCACCGGTGAAGGGGAAGAGACCCAGTACTTC
CASTGEGEETQYF
>many|TRBV28|14|TRBJ2-1|-
TGTGCCAGCAGCGAACGAGGGTTTGGCAATGAGCAGTTCTTC
CASSERGFGNEQFF
>-|TRBV5-6|14|TRBJ2-7|-
TGTGCCAGCAGCCCCCTACTTCGTGCACGGGAGCAGTACTTC
CASSPLLRAREQYF
>many|TRBV12-3/TRBV12-4|14|TRBJ1-1|-
TGTGCCAGCAGTTTCACGGGGGCGGGCACTGAAGCTTTCTTT
CASSFTGAGTEAFF
>-|TRBV20-1|14|TRBJ1-1|-
TGCAGTACTAGAGATGACAGACTAAACACTGAAGCTTTCTTT
CSTRDDRLNTEAFF
>few|TRBV7-9|16|TRBJ2-7|TRBD2
TGTGCCAGCAGCCCCTTTGGCAGCGGGAGTTCAGGCGAGCAGTACTTC
CASSPFGSGSSGEQYF
>many|TRBV13|13|TRBJ2-4|-
TGTGCCAGCAGCTTAGAAAGGTCCTACATTCAGTACTTC
CASSLERSYIQYF
>many|TRBV6-2/TRBV6-3|15|TRBJ2-1|TRBD2
TGTGCCAGCAGTTACTGGTTAGCGGGAGCATCGGAGCAGTTCTTC
CASSYWLAGASEQFF
>-|TRBV9|13|TRBJ2-1|-
TGTGCCAGCAGCGTAGTTCCGACACTCGAGCAGTTCTTC
CASSVVPTLEQFF
>few|TRBV27|13|TRBJ1-6|TRBD1
TGTGCCAGCAGTTGGCAGGGGGATTCACCCCTCCACTTT
CASSWQGDSPLHF
>many|TRBV20-1|14|TRBJ1-5|-
TGCAGTGCTAGAGATCCCCAGAGTAATCAGCCCCAGCATTTT
CSARDPQSNQPQHF
>few|TRBV11-2|14|TRBJ2-7|TRBD2
TGTGCCAGCGGCCCCGGCGGGGGTCTCTACGAGCAGTACTTC
CASGPGGGLYEQYF
>few|TRBV19|15|TRBJ2-1|TRBD2
TGTGCCAGTAGTACCCGTAGCGGGGCACACAATGAGCAGTTCTTC
CASSTRSGAHNEQFF
>many|TRBV30|12|TRBJ1-2|-
TGTGCCTGGAGTGTAGTAGGGATTGGCTACACCTTC
CAWSVVGIGYTF
>-|TRBV4-3|13|TRBJ1-1|-
TGCGCCAGCAGCCAACAGGCTGGCACTGAAGCTTTCTTT
CASSQQAGTEAFF